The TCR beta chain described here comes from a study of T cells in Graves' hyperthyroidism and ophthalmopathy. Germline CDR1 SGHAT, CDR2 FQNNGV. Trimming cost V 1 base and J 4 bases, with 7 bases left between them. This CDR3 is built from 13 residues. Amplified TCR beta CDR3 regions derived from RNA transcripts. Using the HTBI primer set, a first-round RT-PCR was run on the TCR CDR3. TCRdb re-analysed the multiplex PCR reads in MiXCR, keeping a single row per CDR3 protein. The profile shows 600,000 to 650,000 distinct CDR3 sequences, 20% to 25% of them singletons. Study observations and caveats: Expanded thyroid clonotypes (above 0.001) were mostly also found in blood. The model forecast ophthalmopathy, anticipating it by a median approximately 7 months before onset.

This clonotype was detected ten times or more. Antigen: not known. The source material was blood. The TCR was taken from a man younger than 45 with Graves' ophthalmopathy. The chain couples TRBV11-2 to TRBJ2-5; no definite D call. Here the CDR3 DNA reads TGTGCCAGCAGCTTAGCGGCCCGAGAGACCCAGTACTTC. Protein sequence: CASSLAARETQYF.